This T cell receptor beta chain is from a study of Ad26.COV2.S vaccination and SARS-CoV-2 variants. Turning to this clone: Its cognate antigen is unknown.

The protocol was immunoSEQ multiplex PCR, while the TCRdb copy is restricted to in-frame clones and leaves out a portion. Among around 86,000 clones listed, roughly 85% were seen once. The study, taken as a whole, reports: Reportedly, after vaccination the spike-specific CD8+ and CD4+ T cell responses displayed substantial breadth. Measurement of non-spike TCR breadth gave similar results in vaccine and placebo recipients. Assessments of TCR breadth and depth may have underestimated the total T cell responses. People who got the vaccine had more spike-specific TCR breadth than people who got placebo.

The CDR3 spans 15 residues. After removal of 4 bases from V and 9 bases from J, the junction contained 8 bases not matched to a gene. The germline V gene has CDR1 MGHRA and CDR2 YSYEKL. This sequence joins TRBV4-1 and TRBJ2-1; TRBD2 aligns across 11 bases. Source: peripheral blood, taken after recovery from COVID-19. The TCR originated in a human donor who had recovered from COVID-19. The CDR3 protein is CASSLTLAGGGEQFF. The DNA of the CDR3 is TGCGCCAGCAGCCTTACCCTAGCGGGAGGCGGTGAGCAGTTCTTC.